The 4 T cell receptor beta chains below all came from one sample that was sequenced in a study of blood T cells in healthy people across ages. For the second PCR, which ran for about 6 to 11 cycles, a sample-barcoded 5' primer and a J-beta primer mix were used. TCRdb analysed the 5' RACE reads with MiXCR anew, one entry per CDR3 protein. The sample lists approximately 780,000 distinct CDR3 sequences, 20% to 30% occurring once. These data also featured in a second study, about T cells of mothers and their children.

Sequenced sample: blood. Source of these receptors: a boy between 10 and 17 years old in good health.

V and J are TRBV7-6 and TRBJ1-1; 8 bases are shared with TRBD1. Trimming took 3 bases from V and 8 from J; bases not matched to a gene: 11. Germline lookup yields CDR1 SGHVS and CDR2 FNYEAQ. The CDR3 length is 15 residues. The CDR3 reads CASSFPSTGEKEAFF. CDR3 DNA sequence: TGTGCCAGCAGCTTCCCATCGACAGGGGAGAAGGAAGCTTTCTTT.

The table lists this clonotype with a few counts. With a much larger clone just one base away, this may be a read error. The V and J genes are TRBV7-8 and TRBJ2-3, with TRBD2 identical over 10 bases. There are 16 residues in the CDR3. Germline CDR1 reads SGHVS; CDR2 reads FQNEAQ. The ends lost 2 bases at V and 4 bases at J; junction bases unmatched: 6. CDR3 amino acids: CASSLLAGTSADTQYF. CDR3 DNA: TGTGCCAGCAGCTTATTAGCGGGGACTAGCGCAGATACGCAGTATTTT. The entire variable domain, with the rest obtained from reference TRBV7-8 and TRBJ2-3, is as follows: GAGVSQSPRYKVAKRGQDVALRCDPISGHVSLFWYQQALGQGPEFLTYFQNEAQLDKSGLPSDRFFAERPEGSVSTLKIQRTQQEDSAVYLCASSLLAGTSADTQYFGPGTRLTVL.

This chain connects TRBV6-6 to TRBJ2-4; either TRBD1 or TRBD2 may supply D (5 bases each). This CDR3 has 16 residues. CDR1 and CDR2 (germline): MNHNY, SVGAGI (reference sequence). Trimming left V 6 bases short and J 6 bases short, with 21 bases between. CDR3 sequence reads: CASRSGTETTRNIQYF. CDR3 in DNA: TGTGCCAGCAGGTCCGGGACGGAAACTACCAGAAACATTCAGTACTTC.

This clonotype was recorded a few times. The chain has TRBV20-1 and TRBJ2-5, with 7 bases lining up with TRBD1. The J call may be faulty, since TRBJ2-7 better matches the DNA end. Germline CDR1 and CDR2: DFQATT and SNEGSKA (reference sequence). The CDR3 runs 15 residues. CDR3 residues: CSARANRGFRYEQYF. CDR3 nucleotides: TGCAGTGCACGAGCCAACAGGGGCTTTAGGTACGAGCAGTACTTC.